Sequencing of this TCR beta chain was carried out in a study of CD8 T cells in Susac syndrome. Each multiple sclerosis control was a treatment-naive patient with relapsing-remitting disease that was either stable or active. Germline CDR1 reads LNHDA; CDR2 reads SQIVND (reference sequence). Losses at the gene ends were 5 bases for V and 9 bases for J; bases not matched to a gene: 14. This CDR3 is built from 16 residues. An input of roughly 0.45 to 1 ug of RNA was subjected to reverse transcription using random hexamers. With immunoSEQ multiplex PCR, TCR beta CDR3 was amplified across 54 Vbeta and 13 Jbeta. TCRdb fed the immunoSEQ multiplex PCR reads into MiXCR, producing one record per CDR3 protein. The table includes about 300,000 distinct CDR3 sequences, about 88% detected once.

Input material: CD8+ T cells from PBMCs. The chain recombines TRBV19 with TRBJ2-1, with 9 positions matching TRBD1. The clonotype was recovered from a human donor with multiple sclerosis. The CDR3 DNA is TGTGCCAGTAGTCAGGGGCCCGGGACAGGGACAGCTGAGCAGTTCTTC. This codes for CASSQGPGTGTAEQFF.